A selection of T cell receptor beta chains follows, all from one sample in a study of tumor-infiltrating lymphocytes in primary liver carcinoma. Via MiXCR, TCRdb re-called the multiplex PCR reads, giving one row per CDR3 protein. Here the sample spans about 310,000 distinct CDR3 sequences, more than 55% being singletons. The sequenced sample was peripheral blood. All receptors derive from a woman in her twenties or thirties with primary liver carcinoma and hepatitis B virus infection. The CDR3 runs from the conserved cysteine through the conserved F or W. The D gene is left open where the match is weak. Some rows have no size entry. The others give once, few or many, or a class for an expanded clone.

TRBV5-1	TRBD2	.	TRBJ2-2	CASSPTSGNVTGELFF	TGCGCCAGCAGCCCCACTAGCGGGAACGTTACCGGGGAACTGTTTTTT
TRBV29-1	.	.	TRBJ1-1	CSNYRDMNTEAFF	TGCAGCAACTACAGGGATATGAACACTGAAGCTTTCTTT
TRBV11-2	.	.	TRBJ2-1	CASSQREDGGVIYNEQFF	TGTGCCAGCAGCCAAAGGGAGGATGGGGGCGTCATATACAATGAGCAGTTCTTC
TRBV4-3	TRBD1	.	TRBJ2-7	CASSQDARGLYEKYF	TGCGCCAGCAGCCAAGATGCCAGGGGGCTCTACGAGAAGTACTTC
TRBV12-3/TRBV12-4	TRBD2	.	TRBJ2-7	CASNSGRNYEQYF	TGTGCCAGCAATAGCGGGAGAAACTACGAGCAGTACTTC
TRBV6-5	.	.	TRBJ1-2	CASSYSIIGINGYAF	TGTGCCAGCAGTTACTCGATAATTGGAATCAACGGCTACGCCTTC
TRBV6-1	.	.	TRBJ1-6	CASSESRTGMVPLHF	TGTGCCAGCAGTGAGAGTCGGACTGGGATGGTACCCCTCCACTTT
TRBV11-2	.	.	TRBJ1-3	CASSPPGTGDTIYF	TGTGCCAGCAGCCCACCTGGGACTGGAGACACCATATATTTT
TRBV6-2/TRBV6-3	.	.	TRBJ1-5	CASSFDRSYSNQPQHF	TGTGCCAGCAGTTTCGACAGGTCCTATAGCAATCAGCCCCAGCATTTT
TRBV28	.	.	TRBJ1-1	CASSLWGEGTEAFF	TGTGCCAGCAGTTTATGGGGAGAGGGGACTGAAGCTTTCTTT
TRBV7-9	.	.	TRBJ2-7	CASSLVSLKLEQYF	TGTGCCAGCAGCTTAGTTTCACTGAAACTCGAGCAGTACTTC
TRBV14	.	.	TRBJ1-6	CASSQLTALGASPLHF	TGTGCCAGCAGCCAATTGACTGCCTTAGGCGCTTCACCCCTCCACTTT
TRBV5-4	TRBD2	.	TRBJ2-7	CATHGGSGTYEQYF	TGTGCCACCCACGGGGGTAGCGGGACCTACGAGCAGTACTTC
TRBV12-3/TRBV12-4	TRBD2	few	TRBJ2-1	CASSLPGRGGEQFF	TGTGCCAGCAGTTTGCCCGGGAGGGGTGGGGAGCAGTTCTTC
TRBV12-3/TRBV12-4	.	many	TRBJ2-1	CASSVGWSSYNEQFF	TGTGCCAGCAGCGTTGGCTGGAGCTCCTACAATGAGCAGTTCTTC
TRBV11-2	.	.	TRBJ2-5	CASSLGPWLETQYF	TGTGCCAGTAGCTTAGGACCCTGGTTAGAGACCCAGTACTTC
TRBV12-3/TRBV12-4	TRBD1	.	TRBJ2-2	CGSGSRGTATGELFF	TGTGGCAGCGGCTCCCGTGGGACAGCCACCGGGGAGCTGTTTTTT
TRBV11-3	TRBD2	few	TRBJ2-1	CASSLGTSGRIEQFF	TGTGCCAGCAGCTTAGGGACTAGCGGGAGGATTGAGCAGTTCTTC
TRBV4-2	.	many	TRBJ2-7	CASRDLSSYEQYF	TGTGCCAGCAGGGACTTAAGCTCCTACGAGCAGTACTTC
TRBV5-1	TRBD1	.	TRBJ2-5	CASSLVGTAGQETQYF	TGCGCCAGCAGCTTGGTGGGGACAGCCGGCCAAGAGACCCAGTACTTC
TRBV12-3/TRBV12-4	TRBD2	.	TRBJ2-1	CASSAWTRGNEQFF	TGTGCCAGCAGTGCCTGGACTAGGGGTAATGAGCAGTTCTTC
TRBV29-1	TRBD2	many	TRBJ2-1	CSEGGRHSYNEQFF	TGCAGCGAAGGCGGGAGGCACTCCTACAATGAGCAGTTCTTC
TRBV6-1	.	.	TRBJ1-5	CASMVNRNQPQHF	TGTGCCAGCATGGTCAACAGAAATCAGCCCCAGCATTTT
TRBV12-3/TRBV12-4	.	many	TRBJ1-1	CASSHVPEAFF	TGTGCCAGCAGTCACGTCCCTGAAGCTTTCTTT
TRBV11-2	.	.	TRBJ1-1	CASSLPIVGGETEAFF	TGTGCCAGCAGCTTACCTATTGTCGGGGGAGAAACTGAAGCTTTCTTT
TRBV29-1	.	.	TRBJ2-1	CSVNRDIHLNEQFF	TGCAGCGTTAATCGGGACATACACCTAAATGAGCAGTTCTTC
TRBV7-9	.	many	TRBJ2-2	CASSSRDAGELFF	TGTGCCAGCAGCTCCAGGGACGCCGGGGAGCTGTTTTTT
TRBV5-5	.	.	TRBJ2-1	CAGSAAGSSYNEQFF	TGTGCCGGCAGCGCCGCAGGTTCCTCCTACAATGAGCAGTTCTTC